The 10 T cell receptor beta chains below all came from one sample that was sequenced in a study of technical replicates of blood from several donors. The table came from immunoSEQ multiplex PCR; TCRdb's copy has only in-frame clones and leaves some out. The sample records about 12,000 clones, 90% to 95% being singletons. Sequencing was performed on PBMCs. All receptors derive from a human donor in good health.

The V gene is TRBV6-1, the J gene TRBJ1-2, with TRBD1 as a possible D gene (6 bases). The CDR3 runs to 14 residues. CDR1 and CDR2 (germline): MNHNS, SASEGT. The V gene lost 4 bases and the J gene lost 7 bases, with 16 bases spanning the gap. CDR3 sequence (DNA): TGTGCCAGCAGTGGAACCGTCAGGGGCCGTGGCTACACCTTC. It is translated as CASSGTVRGRGYTF.

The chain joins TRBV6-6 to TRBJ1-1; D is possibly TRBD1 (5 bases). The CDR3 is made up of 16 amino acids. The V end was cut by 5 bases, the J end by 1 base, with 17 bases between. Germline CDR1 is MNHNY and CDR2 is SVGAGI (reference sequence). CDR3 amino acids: CASSGGLGGRNTEAFF. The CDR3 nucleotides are TGTGCCAGCAGTGGGGGACTGGGGGGTAGGAACACTGAAGCTTTCTTT.

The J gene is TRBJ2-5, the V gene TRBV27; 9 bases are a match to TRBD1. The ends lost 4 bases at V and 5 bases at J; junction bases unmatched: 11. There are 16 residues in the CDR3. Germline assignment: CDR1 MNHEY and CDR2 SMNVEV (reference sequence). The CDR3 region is CASSSGQGPGVETQYF. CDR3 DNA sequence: TGTGCCAGCAGTTCGGGACAGGGACCTGGAGTGGAGACCCAGTACTTC.

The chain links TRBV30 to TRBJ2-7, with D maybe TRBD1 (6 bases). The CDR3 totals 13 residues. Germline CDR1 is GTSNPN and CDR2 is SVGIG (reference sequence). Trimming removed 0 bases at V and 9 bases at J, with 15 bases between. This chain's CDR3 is CAWSVGGLPGQYF. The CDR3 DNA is TGTGCCTGGAGTGTAGGGGGTCTCCCAGGGCAGTACTTC.

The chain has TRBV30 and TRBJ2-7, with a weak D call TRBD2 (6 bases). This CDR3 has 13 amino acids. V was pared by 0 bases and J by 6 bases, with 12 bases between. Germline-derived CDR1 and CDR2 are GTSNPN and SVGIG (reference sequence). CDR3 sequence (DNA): TGTGCCTGGAGTGTACTCCCTAGCGCCGAGCAGTACTTC. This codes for CAWSVLPSAEQYF.

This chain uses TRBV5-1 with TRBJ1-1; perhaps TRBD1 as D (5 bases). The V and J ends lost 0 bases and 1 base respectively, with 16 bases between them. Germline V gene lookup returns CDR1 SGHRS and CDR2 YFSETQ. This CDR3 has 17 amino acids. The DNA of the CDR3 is TGCGCCAGCAGCTTGGGCCGGGGGTGGTTAGAGAACACTGAAGCTTTCTTT. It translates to CASSLGRGWLENTEAFF.

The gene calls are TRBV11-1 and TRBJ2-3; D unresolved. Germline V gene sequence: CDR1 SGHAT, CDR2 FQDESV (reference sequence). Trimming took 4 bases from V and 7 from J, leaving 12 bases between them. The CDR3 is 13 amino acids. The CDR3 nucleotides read TGTGCCAGCAGCTCGATTGGGCGACATACGCAGTATTTT. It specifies CASSSIGRHTQYF.

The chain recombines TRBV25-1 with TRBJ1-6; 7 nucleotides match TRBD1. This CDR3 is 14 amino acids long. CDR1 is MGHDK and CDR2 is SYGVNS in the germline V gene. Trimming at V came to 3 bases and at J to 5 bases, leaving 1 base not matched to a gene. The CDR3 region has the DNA TGTGCCAGCAGTGAGGGACAGCATAATTCACCCCTCCACTTT. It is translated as CASSEGQHNSPLHF. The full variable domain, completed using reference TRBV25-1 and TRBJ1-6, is EADIYQTPRYLVIGTGKKITLECSQTMGHDKMYWYQQDPGMELHLIHYSYGVNSTEKGDLSSESTVSRIRTEHFPLTLESARPSHTSQYLCASSEGQHNSPLHFGNGTRLTVT.

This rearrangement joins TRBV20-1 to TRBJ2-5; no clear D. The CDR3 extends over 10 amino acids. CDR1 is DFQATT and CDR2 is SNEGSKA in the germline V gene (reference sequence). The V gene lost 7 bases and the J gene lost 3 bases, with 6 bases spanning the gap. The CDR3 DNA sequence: TGCAGTGGCGCAAAAGAGACCCAGTACTTC. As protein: CSGAKETQYF.

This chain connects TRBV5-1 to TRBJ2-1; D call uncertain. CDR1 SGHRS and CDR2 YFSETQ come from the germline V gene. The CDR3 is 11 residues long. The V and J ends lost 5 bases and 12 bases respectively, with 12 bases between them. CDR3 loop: CASRREDGQFF. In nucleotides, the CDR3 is TGCGCCAGCAGACGCGAGGATGGGCAGTTCTTC. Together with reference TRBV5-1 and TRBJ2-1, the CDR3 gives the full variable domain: KAGVTQTPRYLIKTRGQQVTLSCSPISGHRSVSWYQQTPGQGLQFLFEYFSETQRNKGNFPGRFSGRQFSNSRSEMNVSTLELGDSALYLCASRREDGQFFGPGTRLTVL.